These 4 T cell receptor beta chains came from one sample sequenced in a study of synovial regulatory T cells in juvenile arthritis (dated by TCRdb to the mid-2010s). Library prep was done by the immunoSEQ multiplex PCR assay. Here the immuneACCESS table is served through TCRdb, limited to in-frame sequences with V and J called. Missing clones are a known gap in these copies; in checked studies unresolved V genes cover under half, and the rest lacks a known reason. In this sample's table one finds about 10,000 clones. The top ten clones comprise about 1.1% of the sample. The source material was Treg cells from blood. Sample cell subset or site, as interpreted from the label and publication: remaining (HLA-DR-negative) circulating blood Treg cells. The receptor source for this set is a donor between 2 and 29 years old with juvenile idiopathic arthritis.

This chain connects TRBV7-9 to TRBJ2-3; absent DNA, TCRdb's TRBD2 call cannot be checked. The CDR3 contains 16 residues. DNA was not recorded. Germline V gene lookup returns CDR1 SEHNR and CDR2 FQNEAQ (reference sequence). The CDR3: CASSKTSGSSTDTQYF. The full variable domain, completed using reference TRBV7-9 and TRBJ2-3, is DTGVSQNPRHKITKRGQNVTFRCDPISEHNRLYWYRQTLGQGPEFLTYFQNEAQLEKSRLLSDRFSAERPKGSFSTLEIQRTEQGDSAMYLCASSKTSGSSTDTQYFGPGTRLTVL.

The J gene is TRBJ1-2, the V gene TRBV6-1; TCRdb's assignment of TRBD1 cannot be checked, as there is no DNA. Germline CDR1 reads MNHNS; CDR2 reads SASEGT. The CDR3 spans 15 residues. No DNA sequence is on record. This CDR3 is CASSEVGHANYGYTF.

The chain couples TRBV5-1 to TRBJ2-1. Germline lookup yields CDR1 SGHRS and CDR2 YFSETQ. This CDR3 contains 17 residues. No DNA sequence was recorded. CDR3 amino acids: CASSLEGPHNLYNEQFF. Full variable domain (rest looked up from reference TRBV5-1 and TRBJ2-1): KAGVTQTPRYLIKTRGQQVTLSCSPISGHRSVSWYQQTPGQGLQFLFEYFSETQRNKGNFPGRFSGRQFSNSRSEMNVSTLELGDSALYLCASSLEGPHNLYNEQFFGPGTRLTVL.

The chain is built from TRBV28 and TRBJ2-6; as DNA is missing, the TRBD1 call by TCRdb cannot be tested. The length of the CDR3 is 15 residues. No DNA is listed. Germline V gene sequence: CDR1 MDHEN, CDR2 SYDVKM. The CDR3: CASSPGSSGANVLTF.